A selection of T cell receptor beta chains follows, all from one sample in a study of CD8+ T cells in alopecia areata. Only in-frame clones appear in the TCRdb table, and some are missing; sequencing was by immunoSEQ multiplex PCR. This table has fewer than 150,000 clones, 75% to 85% appearing once. The sample was CD8+ T cells sorted from blood, taken at week 4, from a patient treated with tofacitinib. The receptors here all came from a human donor with alopecia areata. Both conserved end residues are part of each CDR3. A D gene is named only where the DNA matches it firmly. Size tells how often a clone was seen (once, few, many) or the class of an expanded clone, and some rows leave it out.

J,size,D,V,DNA,CDR3
TRBJ2-7,-,-,TRBV4-1,TGCGCCAGCAGCCAAGGTCAGGGGACTAACTACGAGCAGTACTTC,CASSQGQGTNYEQYF
TRBJ1-2,-,TRBD1,TRBV7-9,TGTGCCAGCAGCCTTTTTGACAGGGTACCTGGCTACACCTTC,CASSLFDRVPGYTF
TRBJ2-6,-,-,TRBV15,TGTGCCACCAGCCGAGACAGGGGGGCCAACGTCCTGACTTTC,CATSRDRGANVLTF
TRBJ1-2,-,-,TRBV27,TGTGCCAGCAGTTCGACAGCTACCAACTATGGCTACACCTTC,CASSSTATNYGYTF
TRBJ2-7,-,TRBD1,TRBV7-6,TGTGCCAGCAGCTTGACAGGGGTCGAGCAGTACTTC,CASSLTGVEQYF
TRBJ1-2,-,-,TRBV28,TGTGCCAGCAGGCACATCGACCCGGGAGCTGTCTATGGCTACACCTTC,CASRHIDPGAVYGYTF
TRBJ2-5,-,-,TRBV4-1,TGCGCCAGCAGCCAACAAGGACTACCCCAAGGCCAAGAGACCCAGTACTTC,CASSQQGLPQGQETQYF
TRBJ2-7,-,TRBD2,TRBV9,TGTGCCAGCAGCTTGGCGAGCGGGGGCTCCTACGAGCAGTACTTC,CASSLASGGSYEQYF
TRBJ2-7,-,-,TRBV27,TGTGCCAGCAGTTCTGCCTACGAGCAGTACTTC,CASSSAYEQYF
TRBJ2-5,few,TRBD2,TRBV11-2,TGTGCCAGCAGCTCCGGGAGAGCGGGGCCCTTCCAAGAGACCCAGTACTTC,CASSSGRAGPFQETQYF
TRBJ2-3,-,TRBD1,TRBV7-8,TGTGCCAGCAGCGAGACAGGGATCAGCACAGATACGCAGTATTTT,CASSETGISTDTQYF
TRBJ2-7,-,-,TRBV5-4,TGTGCCAGCAGCTTGGAGGGGACTTACCCCTACGAGCAGTACTTC,CASSLEGTYPYEQYF
TRBJ1-6,-,TRBD1,TRBV6-5,TGTGCCAGCAGTTCCACAGGGGGCTATAATTCACCCCTCCACTTT,CASSSTGGYNSPLHF
TRBJ2-2,-,TRBD2,TRBV7-9,TGTGCCAGCAGCACTAGCGGGCGGACTAGGAAGGCCCCCGGGGAGCTGTTTTTT,CASSTSGRTRKAPGELFF
TRBJ2-7,-,TRBD1,TRBV23-1,TGCGCCAGCAGAAACACAGGGGAAGAGTATGTATCCTACGAGCAGTACTTC,CASRNTGEEYVSYEQYF
TRBJ2-2,once,TRBD1,TRBV6-6,TGTGCCAGCTCCGAAGCACAGGGGGTAACCGGGGAGCTGTTTTTT,CASSEAQGVTGELFF
TRBJ2-1,-,-,TRBV29-1,TGCAGCGTTGAAGGGGTCAGGGAAGGGCAGTTCTTC,CSVEGVREGQFF
TRBJ1-2,once,-,TRBV7-9,TGTGCCAGCAGTTGGACGGGAAATGGCTACACCTTC,CASSWTGNGYTF
TRBJ2-2,-,-,TRBV7-9,TGTGCCAGCAGCTTAGCCTTGCGAAACGGGGAGCTGTTTTTT,CASSLALRNGELFF
TRBJ2-1,-,TRBD2,TRBV9,TGTGCCAGCAGCGCGATAGCGGGGGGCACCTACAATGAGCAGTTCTTC,CASSAIAGGTYNEQFF
TRBJ1-2,-,-,TRBV4-1,TGCGCCAGCAGCCTAGGGGGGGGAGGAGGCTACACCTTC,CASSLGGGGGYTF
TRBJ2-7,-,TRBD2,TRBV4-3,TGCGCCAGCAGCCAAGATCGGGGGGGCGACCGCTACGAGCAGTACTTC,CASSQDRGGDRYEQYF
TRBJ2-7,-,-,TRBV6-5,TGTGCCAGCAGTTGGACCCAAAGCTCCTACGAGCAGTACTTC,CASSWTQSSYEQYF
TRBJ2-2,-,-,TRBV9,TGTGCCAGCAGCTCGGGACTTAACACCGGGGAGCTGTTTTTT,CASSSGLNTGELFF
TRBJ2-7,-,-,TRBV27,TGTGCCAGCAGTTTTAACCCCTCCTACGAGCAGTACTTC,CASSFNPSYEQYF
TRBJ1-4,-,TRBD1,TRBV13,TGTGCCAGCAGCGATTCAGACAGGGTGGTTGAAAAACTGTTTTTT,CASSDSDRVVEKLFF
TRBJ2-1,-,-,TRBV5-6,TGTGCCAGCAGCTTGGCGGTCGATGAGCAGTTCTTC,CASSLAVDEQFF
TRBJ2-7,-,-,TRBV5-1,TGTGCCAGCAGCTTCGGGGATGGCGAGCAGTACTTC,CASSFGDGEQYF
TRBJ2-1,-,TRBD2,TRBV7-9,TGTGCCAGCAGCTCGACTAGCGGGGGGGCCCATCGGGAGCAGTTCTTC,CASSSTSGGAHREQFF
TRBJ2-7,-,TRBD1,TRBV29-1,TGCAGCGTCGTTGGGACAGGGGGACTTAACTACGAGCAGTACTTC,CSVVGTGGLNYEQYF
TRBJ2-3,few,TRBD2,TRBV9,TGTGCCAGCAGCGCGACTAGCGGGGGAACAGATACGCAGTATTTT,CASSATSGGTDTQYF
TRBJ2-7,-,-,TRBV7-9,TGTGCCAGCAGCATCGGGGAACTTCCCTACGAGCAGTACTTC,CASSIGELPYEQYF
TRBJ1-6,-,-,TRBV27,TGTGCCAGCAGTAACCTGGACGGGGGGTTCTATAATTCACCCCTCCACTTT,CASSNLDGGFYNSPLHF
TRBJ2-2,-,-,TRBV2,TGTGCCAGCAGCCAGGGAGCCGGGGAGCTGTTTTTT,CASSQGAGELFF
TRBJ2-5,-,TRBD1,TRBV6-5,TGTGCCAGCAGTTACTCAGGGGGACAGGGGGGAGAGACCCAGTACTTC,CASSYSGGQGGETQYF
TRBJ2-2,-,-,TRBV7-8,TGTGCCAGCAGCTTAGCGCGACTAGTCGCCACCGGGGAGCTGTTTTTT,CASSLARLVATGELFF
TRBJ2-6,-,TRBD2,TRBV7-9,TGTGCCAGCAGCTTTCCTAGCGGCTCTGGGGCCAACGTCCTGACTTTC,CASSFPSGSGANVLTF
TRBJ2-3,-,TRBD1,TRBV29-1,TGCAGCGTGTTCACCGGGACAGGGGAAGCAGATACGCAGTATTTT,CSVFTGTGEADTQYF
TRBJ2-1,-,TRBD2,TRBV27,TGTGCCAGCAGTCCTAGCGGGGGGATCTACAATGAGCAGTTCTTC,CASSPSGGIYNEQFF
TRBJ2-5,-,-,TRBV14,TGTGCCAGCAGCCAAGATCCCGGGGTAGAGACCCAGTACTTC,CASSQDPGVETQYF
TRBJ2-1,-,TRBD2,TRBV29-1,TGCAGCGTTGACCTGTCCGGGGGGAAGTTCTTC,CSVDLSGGKFF
TRBJ2-7,-,TRBD1,TRBV6-5,TGTGCCAGCAGTTTCCTCGACAGGGTATCCTACGAGCAGTACTTC,CASSFLDRVSYEQYF
TRBJ1-4,-,-,TRBV11-2,TGTGCCAGCAGCTTAGAAGCAACTAATGAAAAACTGTTTTTT,CASSLEATNEKLFF
TRBJ1-6,few,-,TRBV27,TGTGCCAGCAGTTTGCCCAATTCACCCCTCCACTTT,CASSLPNSPLHF
TRBJ1-2,-,TRBD1,TRBV27,TGTGCCAGCAGTTTAGTGGGACAGGGGTATAGCTACACCTTC,CASSLVGQGYSYTF
TRBJ2-1,-,-,TRBV27,TGTGCCAGCAGTTTAATATCTGATGGGGGTGGTGAGCAGTTCTTC,CASSLISDGGGEQFF
TRBJ2-7,few,TRBD2,TRBV29-1,TGCAGCGTTGAAGATAGTCTAGCGGGGATCTCCTACGAGCAGTACTTC,CSVEDSLAGISYEQYF
TRBJ2-7,once,TRBD2,TRBV5-1,TGCGCCAGCAGCTTGGCCCCCGACGGGAGGTACGAGCAGTACTTC,CASSLAPDGRYEQYF
TRBJ2-7,-,TRBD2,TRBV7-2,TGTGCCAGCAGCTTATCCGAGCGGGGAACCTACGAGCAGTACTTC,CASSLSERGTYEQYF
TRBJ2-1,-,-,TRBV6-6,TGTGCGAACGGGATCGGCAATGAGCAGTTCTTC,CANGIGNEQFF
TRBJ1-1,few,-,TRBV9,TGTGCCAGCAGCGCCGTGGGGGGGAACACTGAAGCTTTCTTT,CASSAVGGNTEAFF
TRBJ2-1,-,-,TRBV27,TGTGCCAGCAGTTTATCGCGCTACAATGAGCAGTTCTTC,CASSLSRYNEQFF
TRBJ2-1,-,-,TRBV30,TGTGCCCAAAGCCAGGACAATGAGCAGTTCTTC,CAQSQDNEQFF
TRBJ2-1,once,TRBD1,TRBV7-9,TGTGCCAGCAGTTTTAAACCGGGACAGGTACATGAGCAGTTCTTC,CASSFKPGQVHEQFF
TRBJ1-2,-,-,TRBV7-2,TGTGCCAGCAGCTTAGCGAAAGGAGGGTACGGCTACACCTTC,CASSLAKGGYGYTF